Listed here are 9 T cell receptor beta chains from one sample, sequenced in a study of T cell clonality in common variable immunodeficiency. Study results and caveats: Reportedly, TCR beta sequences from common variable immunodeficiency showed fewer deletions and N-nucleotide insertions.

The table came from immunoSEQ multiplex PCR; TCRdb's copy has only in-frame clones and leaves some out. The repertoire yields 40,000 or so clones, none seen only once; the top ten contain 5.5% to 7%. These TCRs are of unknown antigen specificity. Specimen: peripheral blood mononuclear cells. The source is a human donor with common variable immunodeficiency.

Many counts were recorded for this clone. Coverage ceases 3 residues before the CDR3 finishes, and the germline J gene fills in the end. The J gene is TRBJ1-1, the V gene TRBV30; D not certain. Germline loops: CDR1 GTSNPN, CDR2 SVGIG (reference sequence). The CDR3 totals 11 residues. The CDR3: CAWSGRAEAFF. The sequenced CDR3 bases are TGTGCCTGGAGTGGTAGGGCCGAA.

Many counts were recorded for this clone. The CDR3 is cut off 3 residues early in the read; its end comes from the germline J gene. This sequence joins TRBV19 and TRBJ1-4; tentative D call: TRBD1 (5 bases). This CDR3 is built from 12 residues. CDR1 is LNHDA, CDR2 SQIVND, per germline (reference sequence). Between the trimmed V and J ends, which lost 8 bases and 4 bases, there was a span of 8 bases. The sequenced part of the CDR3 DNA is TGTGCCAGTCGGGGGATTAATGAAAAA. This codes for CASRGINEK. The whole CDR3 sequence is CASRGINEKLFF.

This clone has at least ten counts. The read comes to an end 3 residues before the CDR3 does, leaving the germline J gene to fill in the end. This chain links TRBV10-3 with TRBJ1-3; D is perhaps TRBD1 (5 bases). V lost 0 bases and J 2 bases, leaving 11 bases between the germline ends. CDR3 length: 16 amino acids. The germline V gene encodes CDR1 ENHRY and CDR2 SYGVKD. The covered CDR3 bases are TGTGCCATCAGTGAGTCTCCTAGGACAACTGGAAACACC. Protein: CAISESPRTTGNT. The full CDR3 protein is CAISESPRTTGNTIYF.

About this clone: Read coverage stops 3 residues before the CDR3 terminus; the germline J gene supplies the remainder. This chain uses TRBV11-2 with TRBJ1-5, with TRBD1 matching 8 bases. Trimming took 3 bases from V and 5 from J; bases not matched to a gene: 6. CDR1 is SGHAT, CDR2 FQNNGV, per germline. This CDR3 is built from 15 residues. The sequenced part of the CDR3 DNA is TGTGCCAGCAGCTTCTCAGGGGGCGACGATCAGCCC. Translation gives CASSFSGGDDQP. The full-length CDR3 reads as CASSFSGGDDQPQHF. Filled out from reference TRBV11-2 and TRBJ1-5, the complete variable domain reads EAGVAQSPRYKIIEKRQSVAFWCNPISGHATLYWYQQILGQGPKLLIQFQNNGVVDDSQLPKDRFSAERLKGVDSTLKIQPAKLEDSAVYLCASSFSGGDDQPQHFGDGTRLSIL.

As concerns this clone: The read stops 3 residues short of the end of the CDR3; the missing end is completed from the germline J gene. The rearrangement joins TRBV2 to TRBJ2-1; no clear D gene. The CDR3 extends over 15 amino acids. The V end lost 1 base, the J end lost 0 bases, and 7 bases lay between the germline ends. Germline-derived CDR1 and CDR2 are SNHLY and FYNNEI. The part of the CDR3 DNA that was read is TGTGCCAGCAGTGAAGACTATAGCTCCTACAATGAG. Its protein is CASSEDYSSYNE. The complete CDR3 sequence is CASSEDYSSYNEQFF.

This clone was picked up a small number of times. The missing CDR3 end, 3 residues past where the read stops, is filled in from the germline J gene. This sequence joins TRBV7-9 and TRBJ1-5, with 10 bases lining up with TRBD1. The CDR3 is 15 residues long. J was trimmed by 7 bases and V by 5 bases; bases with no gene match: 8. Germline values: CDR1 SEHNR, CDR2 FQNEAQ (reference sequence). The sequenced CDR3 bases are TGTGCCAGCAGCCCGGGACAGGGGAGCGGGCAGCCC. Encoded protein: CASSPGQGSGQP. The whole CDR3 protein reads CASSPGQGSGQPQHF.

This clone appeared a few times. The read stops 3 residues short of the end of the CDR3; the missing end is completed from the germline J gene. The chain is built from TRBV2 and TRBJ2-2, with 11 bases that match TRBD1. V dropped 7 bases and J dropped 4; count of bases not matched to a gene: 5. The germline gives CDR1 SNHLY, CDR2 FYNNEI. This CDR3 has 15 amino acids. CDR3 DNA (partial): TGTGCCAGCAATACCGGGACAGGGGGCACCGGGGAG. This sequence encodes CASNTGTGGTGE. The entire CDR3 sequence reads CASNTGTGGTGELFF.

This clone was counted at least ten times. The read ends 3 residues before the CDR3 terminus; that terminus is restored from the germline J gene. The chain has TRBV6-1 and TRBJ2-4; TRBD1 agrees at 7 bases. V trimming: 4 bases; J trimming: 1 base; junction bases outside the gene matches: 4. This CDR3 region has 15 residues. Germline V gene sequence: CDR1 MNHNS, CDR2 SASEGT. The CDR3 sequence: CASSAGQSAKNIQYF. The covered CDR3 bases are TGTGCCAGCAGTGCGGGACAGAGTGCCAAAAACATT.

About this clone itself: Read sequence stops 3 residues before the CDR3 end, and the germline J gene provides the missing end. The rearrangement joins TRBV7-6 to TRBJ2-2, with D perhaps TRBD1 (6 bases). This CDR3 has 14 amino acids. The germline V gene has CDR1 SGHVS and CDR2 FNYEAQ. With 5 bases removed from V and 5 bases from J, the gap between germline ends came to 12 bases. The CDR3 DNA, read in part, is TGTGCCAGCAGCCGTCCAGGGGCGACCGGGGAG. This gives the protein CASSRPGATGE. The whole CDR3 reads CASSRPGATGELFF.